Shown below are 20 T cell receptor beta chains from a single sample sequenced in a study of blood T cell repertoires in COVID-19 (TCRdb year 2020). Libraries were constructed by the immunoSEQ multiplex PCR assay. In TCRdb, the immuneACCESS table is reduced to in-frame sequences with V and J assigned. These tables do not hold every clone; where another copy was compared, an unresolved V gene accounts for under half, and the others remain unexplained. This sample lists some 30,000 clones; roughly nine tenths were detected once. The ten largest clonotypes hold roughly 24% of the sample. The sample was peripheral blood. The receptors here all came from an elderly woman with active or convalescent COVID-19.

The V and J genes are TRBV3-1 (or the pseudogene TRBV3-2) and TRBJ2-3; 7 bases are shared with TRBD1. From germline, CDR1 is LGHDT and CDR2 YNNKEL (reference sequence). CDR3 length equals 14 residues. V lost 4 bases to trimming and J lost 1 base; unmatched junction nucleotides: 2. The DNA for the CDR3 is TGTGCCAGCAGCCGACAGGGCGGCACAGATACGCAGTATTTT. This gives the protein CASSRQGGTDTQYF.

The chain uses TRBV13 and TRBJ1-6, with 12 bases that match TRBD1. V was clipped by 4 bases and J by 9 bases; unmatched bases: 10. The CDR3 contains 17 residues. Germline V gene data show CDR1 as PRHDT and CDR2 as FYEKMQ (reference sequence). In nucleotides, the CDR3 is TGTGCCAGCAGCTCGTCCCGGGACAGGGGGCGCGGTTCACCCCTCCACTTT. Protein: CASSSSRDRGRGSPLHF.

This chain connects TRBV5-1 to TRBJ2-3, with D unresolved. Deletions cut 1 base from V and 0 bases from J, with 6 bases between. The CDR3 contains 14 residues. The germline V gene has CDR1 SGHRS and CDR2 YFSETQ. CDR3 bases: TGCGCCAGCAGCTTGACTTGGAGCACAGATACGCAGTATTTT. It specifies CASSLTWSTDTQYF.

CDR3 sequence: CATSRVKTAYGYTF. The CDR3 nucleotides are TGTGCCACCAGCAGAGTCAAGACTGCCTATGGCTACACCTTC. The chain employs TRBV15 and TRBJ1-2; D is unresolved. The CDR3 contains 14 residues. In germline, CDR1 is LNHNV, CDR2 YYDKDF (reference sequence). V was trimmed by 1 base and J by 4 bases, leaving 10 bases between them. Drawing the rest from reference TRBV15 and TRBJ1-2, the complete variable domain is DAMVIQNPRYQVTQFGKPVTLSCSQTLNHNVMYWYQQKSSQAPKLLFHYYDKDFNNEADTPDNFQSRRPNTSFCFLDIRSPGLGDTAMYLCATSRVKTAYGYTFGSGTRLTVV.

V gene TRBV3-1 (or the pseudogene TRBV3-2) combines with J gene TRBJ1-4; 7 bases line up with TRBD1. The CDR3 runs to 15 residues. From germline, CDR1 is LGHDT and CDR2 YNNKEL (reference sequence). V lost 5 bases to trimming and J lost 0 bases; unmatched junction nucleotides: 3. The CDR3, as DNA: TGTGCCAGCAGCGGACAGGCTTCAACTAATGAAAAACTGTTTTTT. Amino acid sequence: CASSGQASTNEKLFF.

V and J are TRBV18 and TRBJ1-1, with 7 bases lining up with TRBD1. J was trimmed by 0 bases and V by 5 bases; bases with no gene match: 9. The CDR3 is 16 amino acids. CDR1 and CDR2 (germline): KGHSH, LQKENI. The chain's CDR3 is CASSTTGLIMNTEAFF. CDR3 in DNA: TGTGCCAGCTCAACGACAGGGCTCATCATGAACACTGAAGCTTTCTTT.

The rearrangement uses TRBV6-5 and TRBJ2-2; D is perhaps TRBD2 (6 bases). The CDR3 extends over 15 amino acids. Per the germline V gene, CDR1 is MNHEY and CDR2 is SVGAGI. The germline V and J ends were trimmed by 6 bases and 4 bases, with 15 bases remaining between them. For the CDR3, the DNA is TGTGCCAGCAGCGCCGGGGGTTGGGTCACCGGGGAGCTGTTTTTT. Residues: CASSAGGWVTGELFF.

V usage is TRBV5-8 and J usage is TRBJ1-2; D remains unclear. From germline, CDR1 is SGHTS and CDR2 YDEGEE. This CDR3 contains 15 residues. V dropped 0 bases and J dropped 5 bases, with 14 bases sitting between them. DNA for the CDR3: TGTGCCAGCAGCTTGGTGAGGGCGGCCGCTTATGGCTACACCTTC. Its protein is CASSLVRAAAYGYTF.

CDR3 sequence reads: CASSPGQGLTYEQYF. Written as DNA, the CDR3 is TGTGCCAGCAGCCCGGGACAGGGGCTAACCTACGAGCAGTACTTC. The V and J genes are TRBV14 and TRBJ2-7; 10 bases are a match to TRBD1. Germline CDR1 is SGHDN and CDR2 is FVKESK. The V gene end was trimmed by 4 bases and the J gene end by 2 bases; junction bases not matched to a gene: 5. CDR3 length: 15 amino acids. Filled out from reference TRBV14 and TRBJ2-7, the complete variable domain reads EAGVTQFPSHSVIEKGQTVTLRCDPISGHDNLYWYRRVMGKEIKFLLHFVKESKQDESGMPNNRFLAERTGGTYSTLKVQPAELEDSGVYFCASSPGQGLTYEQYFGPGTRLTVT.

J is TRBJ2-3 and V is TRBV7-3; D may be TRBD1 (5 bases). This CDR3 has 13 residues. Germline V gene sequence: CDR1 SGHTA, CDR2 FQGTGA. V lost 5 bases, J lost 6 bases, and 12 bases lay in between. The CDR3 coding sequence is TGTGCCAGCAGCCTTTCTGGGGCTGATACGCAGTATTTT. Its translation: CASSLSGADTQYF.

V usage is TRBV6-1 and J usage is TRBJ2-5, with TRBD2 matching 9 bases. Germline CDR1 MNHNS, CDR2 SASEGT. J lost 5 bases, V lost 0 bases, and 7 bases had no gene match. The CDR3 covers 16 residues. The CDR3 DNA sequence: TGTGCCAGCAGTGAAGCGCTTGGCGGGGGGGATGAGACCCAGTACTTC. This encodes CASSEALGGGDETQYF.

Here the CDR3 reads CASSRQGRDYGYTF. CDR3 nucleotide sequence: TGTGCCAGCAGTCGACAGGGGCGGGACTATGGCTACACCTTC. The chain has TRBV6-5 and TRBJ1-2; 8 nucleotides agree with TRBD1. Germline V gene lookup returns CDR1 MNHEY and CDR2 SVGAGI. CDR3 length: 14 residues. Unmatched junction bases numbered 5, after V lost 5 bases and J lost 3 bases.

The chain couples TRBV2 to TRBJ2-7, with D maybe TRBD2 (5 bases). The germline V and J ends were trimmed by 4 bases and 4 bases, with 11 bases remaining between them. Looked up from germline, CDR1 is SNHLY and CDR2 is FYNNEI. This CDR3 is built from 13 residues. CDR3 sequence (DNA): TGTGCCAGCAGTGGTCGGGGAAGGTACGAGCAGTACTTC. Protein product: CASSGRGRYEQYF.

V usage is TRBV19 and J usage is TRBJ2-3; D might be TRBD1 (6 bases). V lost 5 bases and J 4 bases, leaving 13 bases between the germline ends. The CDR3 covers 14 residues. Looked up from germline, CDR1 is LNHDA and CDR2 is SQIVND (reference sequence). The DNA for the CDR3 is TGTGCCAGTAGTCAACAGGGACCCCCAGATACGCAGTATTTT. Residues: CASSQQGPPDTQYF.

This chain joins TRBV6-2 or TRBV6-3 and TRBJ2-5, with TRBD1 matching 9 bases. After removal of 6 bases from V and 2 bases from J, the junction contained 10 bases not matched to a gene. CDR3 length: 16 residues. Germline V gene data show CDR1 as MNHEY and CDR2 as SVGEGT. In DNA form, the CDR3 reads TGTGCCAGCAGCCCTCAGGGACAGGGTAAACAAGAGACCCAGTACTTC. Its protein product is CASSPQGQGKQETQYF.

The J gene is TRBJ1-2, the V gene TRBV9; possibly TRBD1 for D (6 bases). The germline CDR1 and CDR2 sequences are SGDLS and YYNGEE. The CDR3 consists of 17 residues. Trimming cost V 2 bases and J 2 bases, with 19 bases left between them. The CDR3 DNA follows: TGTGCCAGCAGCGTGGTCGCCTCCGGGACATCAAACTATGGCTACACCTTC. This translates into CASSVVASGTSNYGYTF.

V gene TRBV10-3 combines with J gene TRBJ1-1, with TRBD1 matching over 7 bases. The V segment lost 6 bases and the J segment 9 bases; nucleotides outside the gene matches: 7. CDR3 length: 12 amino acids. CDR1 is ENHRY, CDR2 SYGVKD, per germline. Here the CDR3 DNA reads TGTGCCATCAGCGAACAGGGGTCCCAAGCTTTCTTT. This encodes CAISEQGSQAFF.

The chain's CDR3 is CASRGTGVNTEAFF. As DNA, the CDR3 is TGTGCCAGCAGGGGAACGGGGGTGAACACTGAAGCTTTCTTT. The chain links TRBV6-5 to TRBJ1-1; D might be TRBD1 (5 bases). The CDR3 is 14 residues long. V was cut by 6 bases and J by 0 bases, with 11 bases left in between. Germline V CDR1 and CDR2: MNHEY, SVGAGI.

The rearrangement links TRBV19 to TRBJ2-7, with 8 positions matching TRBD2. The CDR3 spans 14 residues. Germline V gene sequence: CDR1 LNHDA, CDR2 SQIVND (reference sequence). V shed 1 base and J 3 bases; nucleotides not matched to a gene: 2. The CDR3 DNA reads TGTGCCAGTAGTATAGGACGGGGGGGCTACGAGCAGTACTTC. Protein product: CASSIGRGGYEQYF.

The J gene is TRBJ2-1, the V gene TRBV9; 8 positions agree with TRBD2. This CDR3 region has 17 residues. J lost 2 bases, V lost 0 bases, and 7 bases had no gene match. The germline V gene has CDR1 SGDLS and CDR2 YYNGEE. CDR3 DNA: TGTGCCAGCAGCGTAGGACCCAGCGGGGGCACCTACAATGAGCAGTTCTTC. It is translated as CASSVGPSGGTYNEQFF. The full variable domain, completed using reference TRBV9 and TRBJ2-1, is DSGVTQTPKHLITATGQRVTLRCSPRSGDLSVYWYQQSLDQGLQFLIQYYNGEERAKGNILERFSAQQFPDLHSELNLSSLELGDSALYFCASSVGPSGGTYNEQFFGPGTRLTVL.